This is a list of T cell receptor beta chains from one sample in a study of regulatory T cells in long-lasting Graves disease. One entry per CDR3 protein results from TCRdb running MiXCR on the multiplex PCR reads. The data show about 660,000 distinct CDR3 sequences, about 30% seen once. The starting material was peripheral blood mononuclear cells (PBMCs), obtained when the disease was refractory, from a patient treated with antithyroid drugs. Every receptor here comes from a female donor with Graves disease. The CDR3 runs from the conserved cysteine through the conserved F or W. Fields, in order: V gene, J gene, clone size, D gene, CDR3 protein, CDR3 DNA. D genes are given only for firm matches. Clone size is stated in some rows and not others, as once, few, many or a class when expanded.

TRBV19	TRBJ2-2	NA	TRBD1	CASSKDRDSAGELFF	TGTGCCAGTAGTAAGGACAGGGATTCCGCCGGGGAGCTGTTTTTT
TRBV28	TRBJ1-3	NA	NA	CASRFRDGIRGSGNTIYF	TGTGCCAGCAGGTTTCGGGACGGAATCAGAGGCTCGGGAAACACCATATATTTT
TRBV27	TRBJ1-2	few	TRBD1	CASSPQGGANYGYTF	TGTGCCAGCAGTCCCCAGGGGGGAGCTAACTATGGCTACACCTTC
TRBV6-1	TRBJ2-7	few	NA	CASSEARAHEQYF	TGTGCCAGCAGTGAAGCGCGAGCCCACGAGCAGTACTTC
TRBV11-2	TRBJ2-7	few	NA	CASAGVGHQSSYEQYF	TGTGCCAGCGCCGGCGTGGGACACCAAAGCTCCTACGAGCAGTACTTC
TRBV30	TRBJ2-5	few	NA	CAWSAPTSQYF	TGTGCCTGGAGTGCTCCAACATCCCAGTACTTC
TRBV6-2/TRBV6-3	TRBJ1-1	few	NA	CASTNSGESEAFF	TGTGCCAGCACTAATTCAGGGGAGTCTGAAGCTTTCTTT
TRBV2	TRBJ2-7	many	NA	CASTDGTYEQYF	TGTGCCAGCACCGACGGGACTTACGAGCAGTACTTC
TRBV5-1	TRBJ2-5	NA	NA	CASSILGTAAETQYF	TGCGCCAGCAGCATCCTCGGGACCGCGGCAGAGACCCAGTACTTC
TRBV6-1	TRBJ1-1	many	TRBD1	CASRKTGTGGTEAFF	TGTGCCAGCAGGAAGACCGGGACAGGAGGCACTGAAGCTTTCTTT
TRBV19	TRBJ2-7	NA	NA	CASSIDRNYEQYF	TGTGCCAGTAGTATAGACAGGAACTACGAGCAGTACTTC
TRBV28	TRBJ1-4	NA	TRBD1	CASRRVPGQGATNEKLFF	TGTGCCAGCAGACGCGTACCGGGACAGGGTGCAACTAATGAAAAACTGTTTTTT
TRBV20-1	TRBJ1-6	few	NA	CSARKGGSPLHF	TGCAGTGCTAGGAAAGGGGGTTCACCCCTCCACTTT
TRBV5-1	TRBJ1-1	few	TRBD1	CASSTRQGVDTEAFF	TGCGCCAGCAGCACCCGACAGGGTGTGGACACTGAAGCTTTCTTT
TRBV25-1	TRBJ2-7	NA	NA	CASRSTGLNYEQYF	TGTGCCAGCAGGTCGACAGGTCTTAACTACGAGCAGTACTTC
TRBV7-6	TRBJ1-4	few	TRBD1	CASSRGDRVEKLFF	TGTGCCAGCAGCCGGGGGGACAGGGTTGAAAAACTGTTTTTT
TRBV9	TRBJ1-2	NA	NA	CASSVDSGTWAATYGYTF	TGTGCCAGCAGCGTAGATAGTGGGACGTGGGCTGCCACTTATGGCTACACCTTC
TRBV6-2/TRBV6-3	TRBJ2-5	NA	TRBD1	CASRPTGGEETQYF	TGTGCCAGCAGACCGACAGGGGGCGAAGAGACCCAGTACTTC
TRBV15	TRBJ1-2	once	NA	CATSRDGQNYGYTF	TGTGCCACCAGCAGAGATGGGCAGAACTATGGCTACACCTTC
TRBV6-1	TRBJ1-2	many	NA	CASSRTDSYYGYTF	TGTGCCAGCAGCCGGACCGATTCTTACTATGGCTACACCTTC
TRBV20-1	TRBJ1-1	few	NA	CSARWEDMNTEAFF	TGCAGTGCAAGGTGGGAGGATATGAACACTGAAGCTTTCTTT
TRBV18	TRBJ2-7	many	TRBD2	CASSPPNREDEQYF	TGTGCCAGCTCACCACCGAATCGGGAGGACGAGCAGTACTTC
TRBV2	TRBJ2-4	many	NA	CASGPPGDIQYF	TGTGCCAGCGGGCCACCGGGGGACATTCAGTACTTC
TRBV6-5	TRBJ2-6	few	NA	CASSYSASGANVLTF	TGTGCCAGCAGTTACTCGGCCTCTGGGGCCAACGTCCTGACTTTC
TRBV30	TRBJ1-2	few	NA	CAWNGNGANYGYTF	TGTGCCTGGAACGGCAACGGGGCCAACTATGGCTACACCTTC
TRBV10-1	TRBJ2-5	few	NA	CASSEAAIDGTQYF	TGCGCCAGCAGTGAGGCGGCCATCGATGGGACCCAGTACTTC
TRBV2	TRBJ1-6	many	TRBD1	CASGRDRNLSALHF	TGTGCCAGCGGACGGGACAGAAACTTGTCGGCCCTCCACTTT
TRBV12-3/TRBV12-4	TRBJ1-1	many	TRBD1	CASSTDRVGEAFF	TGTGCCAGCAGTACGGACAGGGTAGGTGAAGCTTTCTTT
TRBV7-2	TRBJ1-2	few	NA	CATSGDRGPIYGYTF	TGTGCCACCTCCGGAGATAGGGGTCCTATCTATGGCTACACCTTC
TRBV20-1	TRBJ2-5	few	NA	CSASLRLGAQETQYF	TGCAGTGCTAGCCTCCGACTAGGGGCGCAAGAGACCCAGTACTTC
TRBV7-2	TRBJ1-5	NA	NA	CASSPWLAKSPQHF	TGTGCCAGCAGCCCGTGGCTGGCAAAGTCGCCCCAGCATTTT
TRBV15	TRBJ1-5	NA	TRBD1	CATSRGGTGNQPQHF	TGTGCCACCAGCAGAGGCGGGACAGGGAATCAGCCCCAGCATTTT
TRBV30	TRBJ1-1	few	NA	CAWSRGFHAEAFF	TGTGCCTGGAGTAGGGGCTTTCACGCTGAAGCTTTCTTT
TRBV19	TRBJ2-4	NA	NA	CASSIVQGRPGAKNIQYF	TGTGCCAGTAGTATAGTGCAGGGCCGACCAGGGGCCAAAAACATTCAGTACTTC
TRBV28	TRBJ1-2	many	TRBD1	CASSSYRGKDYGYTF	TGTGCCAGCAGTTCCTACAGGGGCAAGGACTATGGCTACACCTTC
TRBV5-1	TRBJ1-2	NA	NA	CASSRRGQGRLEYGYTF	TGCGCCAGCAGCCGAAGAGGTCAGGGGCGCCTAGAATATGGCTACACCTTC
TRBV3-1	TRBJ2-5	few	TRBD1	CASSDRDRGAEETQYF	TGTGCCAGCAGCGATCGGGACAGGGGGGCAGAAGAGACCCAGTACTTC
TRBV30	TRBJ1-1	NA	NA	CAWSEFSGTEAFF	TGTGCCTGGAGTGAATTCTCTGGGACTGAAGCTTTCTTT
TRBV5-4	TRBJ1-2	NA	NA	CASGGVTTGDGYTF	TGTGCCAGCGGCGGAGTGACTACAGGCGATGGCTACACCTTC
TRBV20-1	TRBJ1-2	few	NA	CSALQVIYGYTF	TGCAGTGCTCTTCAGGTTATCTATGGCTACACCTTC
TRBV12-3/TRBV12-4	TRBJ1-2	many	NA	CASSSADRAHGYTF	TGTGCCAGCAGTTCAGCGGACCGCGCCCATGGCTACACCTTC
TRBV20-1	TRBJ1-1	few	NA	CSARSAGWDTEAFF	TGCAGTGCTAGATCGGCAGGGTGGGACACTGAAGCTTTCTTT
TRBV27	TRBJ2-5	NA	NA	CASSLSGHIWGETQYF	TGTGCCAGCAGTTTATCGGGACATATCTGGGGAGAGACCCAGTACTTC
TRBV28	TRBJ1-1	many	NA	CASTKMGPEAFF	TGTGCCAGCACCAAGATGGGGCCTGAAGCTTTCTTT
TRBV6-9	TRBJ2-7	many	NA	CASSYPDHEQYF	TGTGCCAGCAGTTACCCAGACCACGAGCAGTACTTC
TRBV9	TRBJ2-2	few	NA	CASSGRTDHTGELFF	TGTGCCAGCAGCGGGAGGACAGACCACACCGGGGAGCTGTTTTTT
TRBV12-3/TRBV12-4	TRBJ1-1	NA	NA	CASSGAEAFF	TGTGCCAGCTCGGGCGCTGAAGCTTTCTTT
TRBV3-1	TRBJ1-3	once	NA	CASSQQGGNTIYF	TGTGCCAGCAGCCAACAGGGCGGAAACACCATATATTTT
TRBV29-1	TRBJ1-1	few	NA	CSATQGSYTEAFF	TGCAGCGCGACACAGGGTTCGTACACTGAAGCTTTCTTT
TRBV13	TRBJ1-1	NA	NA	CASRIDTEAFF	TGTGCCAGCAGAATAGACACTGAAGCTTTCTTT
TRBV6-1	TRBJ2-2	NA	NA	CASSERAFQSGELFF	TGTGCCAGCAGTGAAAGGGCCTTCCAGTCCGGGGAGCTGTTTTTT
TRBV2	TRBJ1-1	many	TRBD1	CASSRDSASKRTEAFF	TGTGCCAGCAGTCGGGACAGCGCTAGTAAGAGGACTGAAGCTTTCTTT
TRBV3-1	TRBJ1-1	NA	NA	CASSRGPQTEAFF	TGTGCCAGCAGCCGGGGACCGCAGACCGAAGCTTTCTTT
TRBV15	TRBJ2-5	many	NA	CATSRDSGTLTYQETQYF	TGTGCCACCAGCAGAGATAGCGGCACCCTCACGTACCAAGAGACCCAGTACTTC
TRBV12-3/TRBV12-4	TRBJ1-4	many	NA	CASSKIEKLFF	TGTGCCAGCAGTAAGATCGAAAAACTGTTTTTT
TRBV7-9	TRBJ1-3	NA	TRBD1	CASSHWTGSHGNTIYF	TGTGCCAGCAGCCACTGGACAGGGAGCCATGGAAACACCATATATTTT
TRBV29-1	TRBJ1-2	NA	TRBD1	CSVLVDGTGGGNYGYTF	TGCAGCGTTCTTGTAGACGGGACAGGGGGCGGTAACTATGGCTACACCTTC